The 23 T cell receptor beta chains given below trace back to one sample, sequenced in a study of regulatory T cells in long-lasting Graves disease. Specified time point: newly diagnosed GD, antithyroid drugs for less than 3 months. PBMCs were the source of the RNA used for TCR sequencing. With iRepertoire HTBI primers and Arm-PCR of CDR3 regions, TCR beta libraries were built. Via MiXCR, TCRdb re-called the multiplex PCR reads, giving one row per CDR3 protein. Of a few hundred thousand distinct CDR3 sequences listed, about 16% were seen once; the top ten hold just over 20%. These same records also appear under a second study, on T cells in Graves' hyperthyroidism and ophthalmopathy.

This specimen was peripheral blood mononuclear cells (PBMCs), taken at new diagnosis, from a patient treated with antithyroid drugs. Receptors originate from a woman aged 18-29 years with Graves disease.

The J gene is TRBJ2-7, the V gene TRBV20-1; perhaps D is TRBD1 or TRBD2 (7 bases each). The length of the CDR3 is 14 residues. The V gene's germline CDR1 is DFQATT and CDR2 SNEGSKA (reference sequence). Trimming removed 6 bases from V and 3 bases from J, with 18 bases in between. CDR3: CSAGGGQKLYEQYF. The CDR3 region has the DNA TGCAGTGCGGGAGGGGGACAGAAACTCTACGAGCAGTACTTC.

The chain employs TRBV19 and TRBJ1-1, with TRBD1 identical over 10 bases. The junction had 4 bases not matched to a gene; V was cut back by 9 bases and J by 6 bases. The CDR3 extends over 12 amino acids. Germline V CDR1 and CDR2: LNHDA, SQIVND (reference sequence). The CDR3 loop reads CASLTGGSEAFF. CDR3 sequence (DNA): TGTGCCAGCCTGACAGGGGGCTCTGAAGCTTTCTTT. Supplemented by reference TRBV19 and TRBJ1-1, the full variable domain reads DGGITQSPKYLFRKEGQNVTLSCEQNLNHDAMYWYRQDPGQGLRLIYYSQIVNDFQKGDIAEGYSVSREKKESFPLTVTSAQKNPTAFYLCASLTGGSEAFFGQGTRLTVV.

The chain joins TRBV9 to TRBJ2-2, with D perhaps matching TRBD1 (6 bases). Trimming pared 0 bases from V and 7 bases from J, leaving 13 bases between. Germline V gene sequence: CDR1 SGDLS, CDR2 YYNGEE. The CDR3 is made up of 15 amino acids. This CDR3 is CASSVVGALFGELFF. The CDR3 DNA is TGTGCCAGCAGCGTAGTGGGGGCGCTTTTCGGGGAGCTGTTTTTT.

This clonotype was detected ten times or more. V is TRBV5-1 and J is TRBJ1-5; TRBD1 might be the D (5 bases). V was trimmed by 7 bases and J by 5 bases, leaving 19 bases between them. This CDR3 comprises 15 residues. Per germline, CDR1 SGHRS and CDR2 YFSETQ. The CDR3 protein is CASGLGRGADQPQHF. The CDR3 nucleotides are TGCGCCAGCGGCCTGGGGAGAGGGGCCGATCAGCCCCAGCATTTT.

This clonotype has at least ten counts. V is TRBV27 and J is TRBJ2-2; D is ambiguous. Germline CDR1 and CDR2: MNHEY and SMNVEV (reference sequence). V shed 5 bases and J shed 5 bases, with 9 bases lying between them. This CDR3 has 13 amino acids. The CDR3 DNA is TGTGCCAGCAGTACCCAAAGAACCGGGGAGCTGTTTTTT. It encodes CASSTQRTGELFF.

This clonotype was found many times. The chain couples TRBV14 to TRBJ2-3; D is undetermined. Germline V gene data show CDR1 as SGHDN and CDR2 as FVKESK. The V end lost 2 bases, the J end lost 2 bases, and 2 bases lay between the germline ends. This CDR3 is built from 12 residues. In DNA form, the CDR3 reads TGTGCCAGCAGCCAATTCACAGATACGCAGTATTTT. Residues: CASSQFTDTQYF. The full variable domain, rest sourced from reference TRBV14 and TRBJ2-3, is EAGVTQFPSHSVIEKGQTVTLRCDPISGHDNLYWYRRVMGKEIKFLLHFVKESKQDESGMPNNRFLAERTGGTYSTLKVQPAELEDSGVYFCASSQFTDTQYFGPGTRLTVL.

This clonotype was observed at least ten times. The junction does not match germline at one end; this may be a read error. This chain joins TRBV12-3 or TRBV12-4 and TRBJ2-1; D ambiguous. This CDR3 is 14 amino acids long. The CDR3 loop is CASSLGRSSNEQFF. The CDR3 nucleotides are TGTGCCAGCAGTTTAGGACGGTCCTCCAATGAGCAGTTCTTC.

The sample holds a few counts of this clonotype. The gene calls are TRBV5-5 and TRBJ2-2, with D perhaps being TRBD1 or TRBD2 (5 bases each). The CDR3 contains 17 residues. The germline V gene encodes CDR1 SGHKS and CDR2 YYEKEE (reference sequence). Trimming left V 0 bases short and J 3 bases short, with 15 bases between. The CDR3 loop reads CASSLAQVRGHTGELFF. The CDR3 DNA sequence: TGTGCCAGCAGCTTGGCACAGGTGAGGGGACACACCGGGGAGCTGTTTTTT.

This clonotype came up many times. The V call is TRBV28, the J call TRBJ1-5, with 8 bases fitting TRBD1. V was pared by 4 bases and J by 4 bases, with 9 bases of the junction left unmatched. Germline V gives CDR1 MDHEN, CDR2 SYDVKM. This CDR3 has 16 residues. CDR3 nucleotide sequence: TGTGCCAGCAGTTGGACAGGGAGGCCGGAAAATCAGCCCCAGCATTTT. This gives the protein CASSWTGRPENQPQHF. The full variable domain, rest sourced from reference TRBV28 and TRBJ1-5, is DVKVTQSSRYLVKRTGEKVFLECVQDMDHENMFWYRQDPGLGLRLIYFSYDVKMKEKGDIPEGYSVSREKKERFSLILESASTNQTSMYLCASSWTGRPENQPQHFGDGTRLSIL.

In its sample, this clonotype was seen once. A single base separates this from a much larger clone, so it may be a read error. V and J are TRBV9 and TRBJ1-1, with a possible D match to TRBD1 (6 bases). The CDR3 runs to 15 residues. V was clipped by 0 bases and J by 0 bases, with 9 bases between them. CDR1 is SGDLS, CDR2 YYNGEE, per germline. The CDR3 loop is CASSVDEGVNTEAFF. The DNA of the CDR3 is TGTGCCAGCAGCGTAGATGAGGGGGTGAACACTGAAGCTTTCTTT.

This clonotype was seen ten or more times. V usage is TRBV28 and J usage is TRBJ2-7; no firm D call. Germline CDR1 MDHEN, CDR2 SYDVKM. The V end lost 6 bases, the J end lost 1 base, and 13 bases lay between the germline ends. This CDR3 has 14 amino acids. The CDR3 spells CASRARRASYEQYF. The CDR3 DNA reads TGTGCCAGCAGGGCCCGCCGCGCGTCCTACGAGCAGTACTTC.

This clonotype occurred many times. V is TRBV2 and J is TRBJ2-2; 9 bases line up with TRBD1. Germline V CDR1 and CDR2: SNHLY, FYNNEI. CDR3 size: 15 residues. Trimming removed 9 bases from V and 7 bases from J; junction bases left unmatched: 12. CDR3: CASATGTGLIGELFF. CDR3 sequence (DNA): TGTGCCAGTGCCACCGGGACAGGGTTAATCGGGGAGCTGTTTTTT.

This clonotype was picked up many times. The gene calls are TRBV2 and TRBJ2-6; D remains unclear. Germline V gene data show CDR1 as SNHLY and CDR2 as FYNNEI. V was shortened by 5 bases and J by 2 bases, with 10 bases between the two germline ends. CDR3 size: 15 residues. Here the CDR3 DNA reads TGTGCCAGCAGTTTCAGTGTCGCTGGGGCCAACGTCCTGACTTTC. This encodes CASSFSVAGANVLTF.

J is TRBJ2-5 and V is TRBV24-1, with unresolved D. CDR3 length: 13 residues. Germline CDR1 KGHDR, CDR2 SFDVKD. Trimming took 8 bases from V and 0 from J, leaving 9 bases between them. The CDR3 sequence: CATMAADQETQYF. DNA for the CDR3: TGTGCCACCATGGCTGCGGACCAAGAGACCCAGTACTTC.

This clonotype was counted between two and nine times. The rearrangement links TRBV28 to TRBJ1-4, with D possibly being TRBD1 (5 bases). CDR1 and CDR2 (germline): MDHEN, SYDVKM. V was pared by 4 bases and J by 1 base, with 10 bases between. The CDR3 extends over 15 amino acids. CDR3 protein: CASSSPGGTNEKLFF. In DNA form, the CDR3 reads TGTGCCAGCAGTTCCCCCGGGGGAACTAATGAAAAACTGTTTTTT.

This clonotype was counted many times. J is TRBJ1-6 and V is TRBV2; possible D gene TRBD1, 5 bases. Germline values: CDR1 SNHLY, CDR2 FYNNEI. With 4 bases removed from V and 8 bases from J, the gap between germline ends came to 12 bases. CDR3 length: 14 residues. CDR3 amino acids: CASSGGTAHSPLHF. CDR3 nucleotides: TGTGCCAGCAGTGGGGGGACGGCCCATTCACCCCTCCACTTT.

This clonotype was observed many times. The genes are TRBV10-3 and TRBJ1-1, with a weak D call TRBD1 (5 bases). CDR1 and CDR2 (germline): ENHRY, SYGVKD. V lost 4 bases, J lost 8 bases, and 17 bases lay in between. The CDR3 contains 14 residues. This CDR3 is CAISGPQGTDEAFF. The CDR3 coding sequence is TGTGCCATCAGTGGCCCCCAAGGGACGGACGAAGCTTTCTTT.

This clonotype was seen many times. In nucleotides, the CDR3 is TGCGCCAGCAGCACCGGGACAACTACCTACAATGAGCAGTTCTTC. Translation: CASSTGTTTYNEQFF. The chain is built from TRBV5-1 and TRBJ2-1; a weak D match, TRBD1 (6 bases). There are 15 residues in the CDR3. The V and J ends lost 4 bases and 2 bases respectively, with 13 bases between them. The V gene's germline CDR1 is SGHRS and CDR2 YFSETQ. Based on the CDR3 plus reference TRBV5-1 and TRBJ2-1, the full variable domain is KAGVTQTPRYLIKTRGQQVTLSCSPISGHRSVSWYQQTPGQGLQFLFEYFSETQRNKGNFPGRFSGRQFSNSRSEMNVSTLELGDSALYLCASSTGTTTYNEQFFGPGTRLTVL.

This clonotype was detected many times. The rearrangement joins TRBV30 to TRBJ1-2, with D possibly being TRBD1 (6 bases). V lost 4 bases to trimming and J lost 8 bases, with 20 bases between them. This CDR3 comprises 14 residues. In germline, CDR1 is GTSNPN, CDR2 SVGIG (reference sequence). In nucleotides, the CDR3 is TGTGCCTGGACCCGACCAGGGGCCGGGGGGGGCTACACCTTC. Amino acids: CAWTRPGAGGGYTF.

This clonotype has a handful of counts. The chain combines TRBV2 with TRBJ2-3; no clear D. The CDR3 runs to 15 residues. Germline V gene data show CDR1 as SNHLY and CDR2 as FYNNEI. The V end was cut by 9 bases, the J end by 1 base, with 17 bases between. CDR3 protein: CARKTGPRGTDTQYF. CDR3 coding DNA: TGTGCCAGAAAGACCGGGCCCCGGGGCACAGATACGCAGTATTTT. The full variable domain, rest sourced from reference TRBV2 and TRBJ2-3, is EPEVTQTPSHQVTQMGQEVILRCVPISNHLYFYWYRQILGQKVEFLVSFYNNEISEKSEIFDDQFSVERPDGSNFTLKIRSTKLEDSAMYFCARKTGPRGTDTQYFGPGTRLTVL.

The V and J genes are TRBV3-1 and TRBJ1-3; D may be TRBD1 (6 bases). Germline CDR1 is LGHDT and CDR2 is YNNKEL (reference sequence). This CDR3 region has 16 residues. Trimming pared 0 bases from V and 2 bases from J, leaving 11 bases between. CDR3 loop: CASSQDNTGTGNTIYF. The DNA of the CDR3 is TGTGCCAGCAGCCAAGACAACACAGGGACTGGAAACACCATATATTTT.

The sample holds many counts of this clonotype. The CDR3 DNA reads as TGTGCCAGCAGCCGGGAGGGCCTGAACACTGAAGCTTTCTTT. Protein product: CASSREGLNTEAFF. The genes are TRBV9 and TRBJ1-1; no clear D. The germline V gene encodes CDR1 SGDLS and CDR2 YYNGEE. Trimming pared 4 bases from V and 0 bases from J, leaving 10 bases between. The CDR3 has 14 residues.

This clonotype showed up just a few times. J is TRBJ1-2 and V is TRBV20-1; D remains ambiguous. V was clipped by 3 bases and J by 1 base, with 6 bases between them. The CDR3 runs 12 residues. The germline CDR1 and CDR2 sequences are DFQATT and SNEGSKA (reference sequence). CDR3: CSARESNYGYTF. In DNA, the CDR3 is TGCAGTGCTAGGGAAAGTAACTATGGCTACACCTTC.